This paragraph reports one T cell receptor beta chain. Its antigen remains unidentified. Per-base quality was not reported, and no clone a single base away is much larger than it. The sample's time point label, decoded: neoterminal ileum biopsy at postoperative endoscopy, about 6 months after surgery. To be eligible, patients had to be adults with ileal or ileocolonic Crohn's disease and an indication for ileocolonic resection. Whole ileal mucosal biopsies were kept frozen at -80 degrees C prior to DNA extraction. A TRizol-based method was used to extract genomic DNA from the frozen whole biopsies, and the DNA was quantified with a NanoDrop 2000 spectrophotometer. The CDR3 starts with the cysteine, ends with the phenylalanine, and has 14 residues. The retained sequence is limited to the CDR3, 42 bases, with the frame set at the first base. Per the germline V gene, SQVTM is the CDR1 and ANQGSEA is the CDR2. Relative to germline, V is 8 bases shorter and J is 0 bases shorter, with 16 bases between their ends.

These data are taken from a study of T cell repertoires in ileal Crohn's disease (dated by TCRdb to the late 2010s). At the level of the whole study: The median duration of disease was 7.9 years, and at the time of surgery around 35% of patients were active smokers. Roughly half of the patients were given postoperative therapy, with around 20 on anti-TNF agents and about a dozen on thiopurines. The study ran alongside a multicentre cohort designed to identify predictors of early endoscopic recurrence after ileocolonic resection. A total of 170 or so mucosal samples from 57 patients were sequenced, collected from several sites on the surgical specimen and at postoperative endoscopy. The TCR repertoire was analysed in 55 to 70 patients with Crohn's disease drawn from a prospective multicentre cohort. M6 samples consisted of neoterminal ileum biopsies collected during postoperative colonoscopy. Endoscopic postoperative recurrence was defined as a Rutgeerts score above i0. Surgery was performed for a complication in all patients, with stricturing disease in about 60% and penetrating disease in roughly 39%.

Roughly 540 nanograms of biopsy DNA per sample were submitted for commercial TCRB immunosequencing. Adaptive Biotechnology amplified the CDR3 regions from genomic DNA with a two-step multiplex PCR designed to control amplification bias. In the first PCR, primers covered every V and J gene segment, and in the second PCR, barcodes and Illumina adapters were added. An Illumina instrument was used to sequence the CDR3 libraries. On the study's bioinformatics: Analysis combined the vendor-provided pipelines with custom analysis of raw data in R/Bioconductor under R version 3.3.0. Clonality, which ranges from 0 to 1, was calculated as the inverse of the normalised Shannon entropy across all productive clones. High-frequency clones were defined as the repertoire share of the top 100 clones, retaining only clones passing a 95% confidence test. The Simpson index measured repertoire diversity, and the Morisita-Horn index measured overlap between samples. The clones in this table, taken by TCRdb from immuneACCESS, are in-frame only. Not every clone is retained; where verified, under half of the shortfall comes from an unresolved V gene, and the cause of the rest is unknown. The V and J calls and the clone size are those of that table, but D and trimming were determined from the DNA. The sample table holds 11,000 or so clones, of which around 75% were seen once. Of the sample, about 15% is held by the ten largest clones.

General study outcomes and caveats: Compared with CD4 T cells, sorted CD8 T cells contained more high-frequency clones, which suggests that the mucosal expansions were mostly CD8. Only a subgroup of patients, of unstated size, had mucosal CD4 and CD8 T cells sorted and sequenced. Higher high-frequency clone percentages at surgery were associated with endoscopic recurrence; all patients with clonality above 26.8% (18/57) had recurrence. Postoperative endoscopy timing varied within the first year after surgery, with a median delay of around 6.9 months. A significantly higher proportion of clonal expansions was observed in active smokers at surgery than in non-smokers (about 25% vs 20%, p=0.02).

The TCR comes from an adult with Crohn's disease. The V and J genes are TRBV29-1 and TRBJ1-2; the D gene is perhaps TRBD1, on 5 matching bases. Sample: ileal tissue. The CDR3 in this case is CSTEVRTSNYGYTF. In nucleotides, the sequence is TGCAGCACGGAAGTCCGGACATCTAACTATGGCTACACCTTC.